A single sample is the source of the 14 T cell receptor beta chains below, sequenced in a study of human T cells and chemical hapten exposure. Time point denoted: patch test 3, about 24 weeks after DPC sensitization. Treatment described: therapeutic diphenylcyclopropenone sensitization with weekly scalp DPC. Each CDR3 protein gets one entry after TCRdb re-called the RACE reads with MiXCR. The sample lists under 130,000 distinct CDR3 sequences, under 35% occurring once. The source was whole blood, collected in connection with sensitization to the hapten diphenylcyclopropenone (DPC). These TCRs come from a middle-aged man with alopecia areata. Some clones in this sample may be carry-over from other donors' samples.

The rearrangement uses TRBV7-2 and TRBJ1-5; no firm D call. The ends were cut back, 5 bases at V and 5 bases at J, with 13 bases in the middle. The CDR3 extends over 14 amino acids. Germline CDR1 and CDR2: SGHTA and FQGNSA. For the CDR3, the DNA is TGTGCCAGCAGCCCCACCACAGCTTATCAGCCCCAGCATTTT. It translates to CASSPTTAYQPQHF.

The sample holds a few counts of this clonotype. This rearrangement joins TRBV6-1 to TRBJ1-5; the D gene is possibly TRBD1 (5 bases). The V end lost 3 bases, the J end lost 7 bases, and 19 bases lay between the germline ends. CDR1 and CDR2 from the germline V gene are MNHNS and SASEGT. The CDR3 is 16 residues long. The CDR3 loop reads CASSDIRGTGGQPQHF. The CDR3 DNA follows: TGTGCCAGCAGTGATATAAGAGGGACGGGGGGACAGCCCCAGCATTTT.

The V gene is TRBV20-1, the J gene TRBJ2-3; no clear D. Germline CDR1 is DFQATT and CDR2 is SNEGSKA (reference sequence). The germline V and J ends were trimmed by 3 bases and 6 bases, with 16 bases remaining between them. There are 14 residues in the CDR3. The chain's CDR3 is CSARGPLLADTQYF. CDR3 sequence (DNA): TGCAGTGCTAGGGGCCCCCTTTTGGCTGATACGCAGTATTTT.

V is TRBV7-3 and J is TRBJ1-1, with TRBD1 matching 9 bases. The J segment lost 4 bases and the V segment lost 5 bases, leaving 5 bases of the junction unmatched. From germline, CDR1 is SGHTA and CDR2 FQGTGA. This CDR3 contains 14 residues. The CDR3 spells CASSPGQGFTEAFF. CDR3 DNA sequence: TGTGCCAGCAGCCCGGGACAGGGCTTCACTGAAGCTTTCTTT.

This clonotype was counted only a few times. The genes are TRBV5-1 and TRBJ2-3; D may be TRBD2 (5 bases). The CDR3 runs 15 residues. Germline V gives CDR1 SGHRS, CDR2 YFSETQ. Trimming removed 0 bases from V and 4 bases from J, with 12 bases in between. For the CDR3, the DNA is TGCGCCAGCAGCTTGGGACTCCTCGGGGCAGATACGCAGTATTTT. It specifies CASSLGLLGADTQYF.

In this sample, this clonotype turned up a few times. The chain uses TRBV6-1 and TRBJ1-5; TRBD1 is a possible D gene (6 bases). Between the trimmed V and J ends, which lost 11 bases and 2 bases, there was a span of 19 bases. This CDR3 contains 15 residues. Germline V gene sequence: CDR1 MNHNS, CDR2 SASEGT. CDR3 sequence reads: CAVKWGADGNQPQHF. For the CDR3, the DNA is TGTGCCGTAAAGTGGGGGGCTGACGGCAATCAGCCCCAGCATTTT.

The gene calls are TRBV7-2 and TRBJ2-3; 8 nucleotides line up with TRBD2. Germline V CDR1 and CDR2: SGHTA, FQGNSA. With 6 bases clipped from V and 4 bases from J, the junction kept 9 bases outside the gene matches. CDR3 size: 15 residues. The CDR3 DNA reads TGTGCCAGCAGATTGAGCGGGAGTCCCGCAGATACGCAGTATTTT. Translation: CASRLSGSPADTQYF.

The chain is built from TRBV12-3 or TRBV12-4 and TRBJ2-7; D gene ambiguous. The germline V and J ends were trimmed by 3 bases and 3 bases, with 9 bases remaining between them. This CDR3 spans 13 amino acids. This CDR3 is CASSFGQYYEQYV. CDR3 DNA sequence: TGTGCCAGCAGTTTTGGCCAGTACTACGAGCAGTACGTC.

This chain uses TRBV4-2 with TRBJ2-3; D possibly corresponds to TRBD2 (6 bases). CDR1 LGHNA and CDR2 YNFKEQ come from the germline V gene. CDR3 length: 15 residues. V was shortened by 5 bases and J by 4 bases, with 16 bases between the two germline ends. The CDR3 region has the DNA TGTGCCAGCAGCTTCAAGTTCCCGGGGGCAGATACGCAGTATTTT. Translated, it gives CASSFKFPGADTQYF.

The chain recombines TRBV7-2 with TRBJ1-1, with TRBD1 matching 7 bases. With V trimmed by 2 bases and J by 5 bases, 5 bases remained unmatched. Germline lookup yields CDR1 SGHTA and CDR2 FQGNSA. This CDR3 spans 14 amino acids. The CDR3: CASSLIQGQTEAFF. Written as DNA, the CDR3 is TGTGCCAGCAGCTTAATACAGGGGCAAACTGAAGCTTTCTTT.

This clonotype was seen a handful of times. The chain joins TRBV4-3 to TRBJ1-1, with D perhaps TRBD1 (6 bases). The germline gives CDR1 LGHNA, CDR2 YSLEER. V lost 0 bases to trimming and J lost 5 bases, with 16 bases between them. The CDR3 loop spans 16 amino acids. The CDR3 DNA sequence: TGCGCCAGCAGCCAAGAGTCGGGCAGGGGATGGACTGAAGCTTTCTTT. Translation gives CASSQESGRGWTEAFF.

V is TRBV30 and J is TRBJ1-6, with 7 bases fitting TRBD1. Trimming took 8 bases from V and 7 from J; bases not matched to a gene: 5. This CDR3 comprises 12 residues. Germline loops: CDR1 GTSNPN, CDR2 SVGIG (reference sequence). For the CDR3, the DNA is TGTGCCAGTAGGGGGCCGAATTCACCCCTCCACTTT. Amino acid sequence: CASRGPNSPLHF.

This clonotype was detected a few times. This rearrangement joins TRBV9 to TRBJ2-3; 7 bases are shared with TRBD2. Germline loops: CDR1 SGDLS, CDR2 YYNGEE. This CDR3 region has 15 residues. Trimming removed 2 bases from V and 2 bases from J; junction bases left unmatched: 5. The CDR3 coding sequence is TGTGCCAGCAGCGTTAAGCGGGGTTACACAGATACGCAGTATTTT. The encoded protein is CASSVKRGYTDTQYF.

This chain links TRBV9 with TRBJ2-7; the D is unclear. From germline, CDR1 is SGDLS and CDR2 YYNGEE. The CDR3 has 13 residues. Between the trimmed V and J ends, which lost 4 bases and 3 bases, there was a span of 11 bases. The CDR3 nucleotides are TGTGCCAGCAGCCCGGGCCGCAGCTACGAGCAGTACGTC. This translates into CASSPGRSYEQYV.